The 24 T cell receptor beta chains below come from one sample, sequenced in a study of glioma-infiltrating T cells. Amplification of TCR alpha and beta CDR3 regions from RNA used iRepertoire nested multiplex PCR. TCRdb re-analysed the multiplex PCR reads in MiXCR, keeping a single row per CDR3 protein. The data hold under 200,000 distinct CDR3 sequences, with roughly 45% observed a single time. The material sequenced was glioma tissue, nonneoplastic brain tissue, or PBMCs (not recorded which). Receptors were obtained from a human donor with low-grade glioma or glioblastoma, undergoing nonglioma brain surgery, or in good health (not recorded which).

As to this clonotype: A much larger clonotype is one base distant, so this may be a read error. V and J are TRBV20-1 and TRBJ2-3; possibly TRBD2 for D (6 bases). CDR1 and CDR2 (germline): DFQATT, SNEGSKA (reference sequence). The CDR3 totals 14 residues. CDR3 DNA: TGCAGTGCTGGAAGGCCTACTAGCAAAGATACGCAGTATTTT. Translating gives CSAGRPTSKDTQYF.

There are a few counts of this clonotype. V and J are TRBV5-1 and TRBJ2-2; 8 nucleotides agree with TRBD2. CDR1 and CDR2 (germline): SGHRS, YFSETQ. The CDR3 is made up of 16 amino acids. V shed 4 bases and J 2 bases; nucleotides not matched to a gene: 7. The CDR3 loop reads CASSPRTSRNTGELFF. The CDR3, as DNA: TGCGCCAGCAGCCCGCGGACTAGCAGAAACACCGGGGAGCTGTTTTTT.

The chain has TRBV5-5 and TRBJ2-1; D gene unclear. Per the germline V gene, CDR1 is SGHKS and CDR2 is YYEKEE (reference sequence). The CDR3 is 14 residues long. V shed 1 base and J shed 3 bases, with 8 bases lying between them. CDR3 region: CASSLLVGYNEQFF. Written as DNA, the CDR3 is TGTGCCAGCAGCTTGTTAGTGGGCTACAATGAGCAGTTCTTC.

This clonotype was observed a handful of times. This clone may be a read error of a much larger clone one base away. This chain connects TRBV20-1 to TRBJ2-1, with D unclear. Deletions cut 3 bases from V and 1 base from J, with 7 bases between. This CDR3 is built from 13 residues. Germline CDR1 and CDR2: DFQATT and SNEGSKA (reference sequence). The CDR3 spells CSARRKSYNEQFF. In DNA form, the CDR3 reads TGCAGTGCTAGGAGGAAGTCCTACAATGAGCAGTTCTTC.

This clonotype showed up many times. V usage is TRBV6-1 and J usage is TRBJ2-2; 8 positions agree with TRBD2. CDR3 length equals 13 residues. V lost 6 bases, J lost 7 bases, and 4 bases stayed unmatched. Germline assignment: CDR1 MNHNS and CDR2 SASEGT. The CDR3 spells CASSGSGSGELFF. In DNA form, the CDR3 reads TGTGCCAGCAGCGGCAGCGGGAGCGGGGAGCTGTTTTTT.

The chain has TRBV29-1 and TRBJ2-5; D not certain. Deletions cut 3 bases from V and 1 base from J, with 6 bases between. The CDR3 totals 12 residues. Germline V gene sequence: CDR1 SQVTM, CDR2 ANQGSEA. Here the CDR3 DNA reads TGCAGCGTTGACGTTTCCCAAGAGACCCAGTACTTC. Translated, it gives CSVDVSQETQYF.

The chain is built from TRBV2 and TRBJ2-5; no reliable D call. Trimming cost V 7 bases and J 4 bases, with 7 bases left between them. CDR1 is SNHLY, CDR2 FYNNEI, per germline. The CDR3 has 11 residues. CDR3 region: CASTDIETQYF. The CDR3 region has the DNA TGTGCCAGCACAGATATAGAGACCCAGTACTTC.

The chain has TRBV19 and TRBJ1-5; 9 nucleotides align to TRBD1. This CDR3 comprises 19 residues. V was pared by 3 bases and J by 1 base, with 13 bases of the junction left unmatched. CDR1 is LNHDA and CDR2 is SQIVND in the germline V gene (reference sequence). The CDR3 here is CASSISGQGIKRSNQPQHF. The CDR3 nucleotides read TGTGCCAGTAGTATCTCCGGACAGGGGATAAAACGGAGCAATCAGCCCCAGCATTTT.

Note on this clonotype: A much bigger clone sits one base away, suggesting this may be a read error. J is TRBJ2-1 and V is TRBV6-9; D unresolved. The V end lost 7 bases, the J end lost 5 bases, and 21 bases lay between the germline ends. The CDR3 sequence is 16 residues long. In germline, CDR1 is MNHGY, CDR2 SVAAGI. The CDR3 region is CASIYILPPPDNEQFF. The CDR3 DNA reads as TGTGCCAGCATTTACATACTACCACCCCCAGACAATGAGCAGTTCTTC.

On this clonotype: The conserved final phenylalanine or tryptophan is absent from the CDR3, which likely points to a read error. The rearrangement joins TRBV6-6 to TRBJ2-7; D gene uncertain. CDR1 is MNHNY, CDR2 SVGAGI, per germline (reference sequence). The CDR3 spans 13 residues. Trimming left V 9 bases short and J 5 bases short, with 17 bases between. The CDR3, as DNA: TGTGCCAGAGGACCACTAAGCCCGGACGAGCAGTACCTC. Encoded protein: CARGPLSPDEQYL.

As to this clonotype: With a much larger clone just one base away, this may be a read error. DNA of the CDR3: TGTGCCAGCAGCTTTCTAGCGGGAGGAGAGACCCAGTACTTC. Residues: CASSFLAGGETQYF. The chain has TRBV7-8 and TRBJ2-5; 11 nucleotides line up with TRBD2. After removal of 3 bases from V and 4 bases from J, the junction contained 1 base not matched to a gene. CDR1 is SGHVS and CDR2 is FQNEAQ in the germline V gene. The CDR3 covers 14 residues.

This clonotype showed up many times. This chain connects TRBV28 to TRBJ2-3; D is unclear. Germline CDR1 reads MDHEN; CDR2 reads SYDVKM. The CDR3 contains 15 residues. Trimming cost V 7 bases and J 6 bases, with 20 bases left between them. The CDR3 DNA reads as TGTGCCAGCAACTCCGGGCTCCCGGGTCGGGATACGCAGTATTTT. Protein: CASNSGLPGRDTQYF.

The sample holds many counts of this clonotype. The chain employs TRBV28 and TRBJ2-7, with TRBD1 as a possible D gene (5 bases). CDR1 and CDR2 (germline): MDHEN, SYDVKM. Trimming shortened V by 4 bases and J by 5 bases, and 9 bases separated the two germline ends. This CDR3 region has 12 residues. The CDR3 reads CASSSTGDEQYF. Here the CDR3 DNA reads TGTGCCAGCAGTTCAACAGGTGACGAGCAGTACTTC. Full variable domain (rest looked up from reference TRBV28 and TRBJ2-7): DVKVTQSSRYLVKRTGEKVFLECVQDMDHENMFWYRQDPGLGLRLIYFSYDVKMKEKGDIPEGYSVSREKKERFSLILESASTNQTSMYLCASSSTGDEQYFGPGTRLTVT.

Note on this clonotype: At one of its ends the junction is not consistent with the germline gene, which may arise from a read error. The chain couples TRBV7-2 to TRBJ1-2; D gene unclear. The CDR3 has 14 residues. Germline V lookup: CDR1 SGHTA, CDR2 FQGNSA. In DNA, the CDR3 is TGTGCCAGAAGCTTATTAAAAACGGATTATGGCTACACCTTC. This gives the protein CARSLLKTDYGYTF. Complete variable domain (other parts from reference TRBV7-2 and TRBJ1-2): GAGVSQSPSNKVTEKGKDVELRCDPISGHTALYWYRQSLGQGLEFLIYFQGNSAPDKSGLPSDRFSAERTGGSVSTLTIQRTQQEDSAVYLCARSLLKTDYGYTFGSGTRLTVV.

This clonotype was counted ten times or more. V gene TRBV28 combines with J gene TRBJ2-7, with D unclear. Trimming removed 8 bases at V and 2 bases at J, with 13 bases between. CDR3 length equals 13 residues. Germline V gives CDR1 MDHEN, CDR2 SYDVKM. CDR3 in DNA: TGTGCCAGCGCTCGAGTCCCCCCCTACGAGCAGTACTTC. This encodes CASARVPPYEQYF. Complete variable domain (other parts from reference TRBV28 and TRBJ2-7): DVKVTQSSRYLVKRTGEKVFLECVQDMDHENMFWYRQDPGLGLRLIYFSYDVKMKEKGDIPEGYSVSREKKERFSLILESASTNQTSMYLCASARVPPYEQYFGPGTRLTVT.

This clonotype occurred many times. The chain couples TRBV6-1 to TRBJ1-5; D unclear. The CDR3 spans 14 residues. Germline V gives CDR1 MNHNS, CDR2 SASEGT. V lost 2 bases, J lost 0 bases, and 5 bases lay in between. The DNA of the CDR3 is TGTGCCAGCAGTGAAAACGGTAGCAATCAGCCCCAGCATTTT. Translated: CASSENGSNQPQHF.

Remarks on this clonotype: A much larger clone differs from this one at a single base, so this may be a read error. This chain joins TRBV6-1 and TRBJ2-2; 9 positions match TRBD1. Germline trimming cut 11 bases from V and 6 bases from J; bases unmatched to any gene: 13. Germline values: CDR1 MNHNS, CDR2 SASEGT. This CDR3 region has 15 residues. This CDR3 is CAVSIGTGKSGELFF. CDR3 in DNA: TGTGCCGTCAGCATAGGGACAGGGAAGTCCGGGGAGCTGTTTTTT.

About this clonotype: At one end, the junction sequence differs from germline, possibly due to a read error. V usage is TRBV28 and J usage is TRBJ1-5, with D unclear. In germline, CDR1 is MDHEN, CDR2 SYDVKM. There are 15 residues in the CDR3. CDR3 amino acids: CASSSLQYSNQHQNF. CDR3 coding DNA: TGTGCCAGCAGTTCTCTTCAATATAGCAATCAGCACCAGAATTTT. Using reference TRBV28 and TRBJ1-5 for the parts outside the CDR3, the full variable domain is DVKVTQSSRYLVKRTGEKVFLECVQDMDHENMFWYRQDPGLGLRLIYFSYDVKMKEKGDIPEGYSVSREKKERFSLILESASTNQTSMYLCASSSLQYSNQHQNFGDGTRLSIL.

The chain combines TRBV27 with TRBJ1-2; D is unresolved. Germline V lookup: CDR1 MNHEY, CDR2 SMNVEV (reference sequence). Deletions cut 6 bases from V and 0 bases from J, with 14 bases between. This CDR3 has 15 amino acids. The CDR3 region is CASRGKLISNYGYTF. The CDR3 DNA reads as TGTGCCAGCAGGGGTAAACTGATTTCTAACTATGGCTACACCTTC.

The CDR3 loop reads CANPGDYYEQYF. The CDR3 coding sequence is TGTGCCAACCCCGGAGACTACTACGAGCAGTACTTC. The V gene is TRBV12-3 or TRBV12-4, the J gene TRBJ2-7, with D maybe TRBD2 (5 bases). Trimming took 10 bases from V and 3 from J, leaving 13 bases between them. The CDR3 consists of 12 residues.

As concerns this clonotype: At one boundary the junction diverges from the germline segment, which might be a read error. V gene TRBV11-2 combines with J gene TRBJ1-3; D not resolved. This CDR3 is built from 13 residues. Germline CDR1 is SGHAT and CDR2 is FQNNGV. The CDR3 DNA follows: TGTGCCAGCAGCATAACATCTGGAAACACCATACATTTT. This encodes CASSITSGNTIHF.

This chain links TRBV12-3 or TRBV12-4 with TRBJ1-1, with D possibly TRBD1 on 6 matching bases. This CDR3 region has 15 residues. V was shortened by 7 bases and J by 1 base, with 16 bases between the two germline ends. CDR3 in amino acids: CASKGGGAGNTEAFF. CDR3 bases: TGTGCCAGCAAAGGGGGGGGGGCAGGGAACACTGAAGCTTTCTTT.

Concerning this clonotype itself: An end of the junction differs from the germline gene, which may be a read error. V gene TRBV27 combines with J gene TRBJ2-1; D remains ambiguous. Germline CDR1 and CDR2: MNHEY and SMNVEV (reference sequence). The CDR3 extends over 16 amino acids. The CDR3: CASSLATSASYNEQFF. The DNA for the CDR3 is TGTGCTAGCAGTTTAGCAACGTCCGCATCCTACAATGAGCAGTTCTTC.

Worth noting for this clonotype: One end of the junction varies from germline; a read error may be responsible. The chain couples TRBV3-1 to TRBJ1-1; unclear D gene. CDR3 length: 12 residues. CDR1 is LGHDT and CDR2 is YNNKEL in the germline V gene (reference sequence). The CDR3 loop reads CASRQEGTEAFF. CDR3 sequence (DNA): TGTGCCAGCAGGCAAGAGGGCACTGAAGCTTTCTTT.